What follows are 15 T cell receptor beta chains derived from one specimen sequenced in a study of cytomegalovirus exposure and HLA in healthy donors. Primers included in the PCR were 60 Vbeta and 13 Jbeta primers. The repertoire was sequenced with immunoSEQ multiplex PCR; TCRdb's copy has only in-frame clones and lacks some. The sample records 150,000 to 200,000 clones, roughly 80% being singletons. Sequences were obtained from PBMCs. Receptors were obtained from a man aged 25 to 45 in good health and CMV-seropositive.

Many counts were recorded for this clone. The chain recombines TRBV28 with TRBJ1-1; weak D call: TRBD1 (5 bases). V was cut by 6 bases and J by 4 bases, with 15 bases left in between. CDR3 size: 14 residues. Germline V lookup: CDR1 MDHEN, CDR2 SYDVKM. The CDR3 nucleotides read TGTGCCAGCAGGCCCCGCAGGGAGGTCACTGAAGCTTTCTTT. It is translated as CASRPRREVTEAFF.

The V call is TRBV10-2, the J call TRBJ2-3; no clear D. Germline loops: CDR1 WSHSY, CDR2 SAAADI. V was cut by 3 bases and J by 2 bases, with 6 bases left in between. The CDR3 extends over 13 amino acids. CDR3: CASSESDTDTQYF. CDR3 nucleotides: TGCGCCAGCAGTGAAAGCGACACAGATACGCAGTATTTT.

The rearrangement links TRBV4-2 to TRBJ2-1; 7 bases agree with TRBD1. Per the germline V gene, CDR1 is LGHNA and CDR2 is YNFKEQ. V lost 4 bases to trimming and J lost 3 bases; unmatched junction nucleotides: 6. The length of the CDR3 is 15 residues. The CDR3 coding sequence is TGTGCCAGCAGCCTGGGACAGTGGAACTACAATGAGCAGTTCTTC. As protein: CASSLGQWNYNEQFF.

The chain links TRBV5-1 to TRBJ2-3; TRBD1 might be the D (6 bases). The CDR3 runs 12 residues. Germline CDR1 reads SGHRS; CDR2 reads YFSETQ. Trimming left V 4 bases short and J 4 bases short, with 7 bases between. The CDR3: CASSGGPDTQYF. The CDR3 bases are TGCGCCAGCAGCGGGGGCCCAGATACGCAGTATTTT.

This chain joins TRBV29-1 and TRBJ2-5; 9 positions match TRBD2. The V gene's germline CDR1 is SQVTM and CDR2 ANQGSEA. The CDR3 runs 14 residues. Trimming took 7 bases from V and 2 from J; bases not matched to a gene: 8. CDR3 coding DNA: TGCAGCGCTTTGGGGACTAGCTCACAAGAGACCCAGTACTTC. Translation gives CSALGTSSQETQYF.

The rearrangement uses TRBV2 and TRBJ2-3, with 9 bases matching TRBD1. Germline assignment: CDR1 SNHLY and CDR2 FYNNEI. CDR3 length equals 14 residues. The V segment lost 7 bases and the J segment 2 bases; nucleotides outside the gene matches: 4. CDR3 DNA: TGTGCCAGCACTCGGGACAGGGCCACAGATACGCAGTATTTT. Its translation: CASTRDRATDTQYF. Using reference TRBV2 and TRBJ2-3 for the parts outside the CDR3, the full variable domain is EPEVTQTPSHQVTQMGQEVILRCVPISNHLYFYWYRQILGQKVEFLVSFYNNEISEKSEIFDDQFSVERPDGSNFTLKIRSTKLEDSAMYFCASTRDRATDTQYFGPGTRLTVL.

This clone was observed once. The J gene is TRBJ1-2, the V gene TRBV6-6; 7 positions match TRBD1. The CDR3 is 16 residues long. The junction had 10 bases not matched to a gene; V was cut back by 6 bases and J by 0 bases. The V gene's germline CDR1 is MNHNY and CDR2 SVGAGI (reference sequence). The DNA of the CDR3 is TGTGCCAGCAGCCCAACCGGGACAGCCACTAACTATGGCTACACCTTC. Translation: CASSPTGTATNYGYTF.

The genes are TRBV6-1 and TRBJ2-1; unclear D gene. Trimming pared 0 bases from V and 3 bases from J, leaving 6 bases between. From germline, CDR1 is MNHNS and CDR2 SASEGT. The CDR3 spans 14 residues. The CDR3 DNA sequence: TGTGCCAGCAGTGAAGCCCCCATCTACAATGAGCAGTTCTTC. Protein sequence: CASSEAPIYNEQFF.

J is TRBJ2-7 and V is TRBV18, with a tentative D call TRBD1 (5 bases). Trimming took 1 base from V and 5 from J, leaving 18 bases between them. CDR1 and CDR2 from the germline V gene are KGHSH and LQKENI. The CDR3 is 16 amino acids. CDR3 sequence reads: CASSPRAPGLEHEQYF. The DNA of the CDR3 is TGTGCCAGCTCACCACGGGCGCCAGGGCTAGAGCACGAGCAGTACTTC. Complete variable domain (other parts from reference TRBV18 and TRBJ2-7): NAGVMQNPRHLVRRRGQEARLRCSPMKGHSHVYWYRQLPEEGLKFMVYLQKENIIDESGMPKERFSAEFPKEGPSILRIQQVVRGDSAAYFCASSPRAPGLEHEQYFGPGTRLTVT.

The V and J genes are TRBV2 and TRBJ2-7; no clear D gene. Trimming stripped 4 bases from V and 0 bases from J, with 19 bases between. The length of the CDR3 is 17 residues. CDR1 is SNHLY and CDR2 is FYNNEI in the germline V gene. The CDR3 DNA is TGTGCCAGCAGTGGACCCGGAGCTACTCAAAGCTCCTACGAGCAGTACTTC. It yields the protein CASSGPGATQSSYEQYF.

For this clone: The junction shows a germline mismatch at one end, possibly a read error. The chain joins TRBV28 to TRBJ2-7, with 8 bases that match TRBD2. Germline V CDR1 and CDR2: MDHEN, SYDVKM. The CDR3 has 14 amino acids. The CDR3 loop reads CATSSGLASYEQYF. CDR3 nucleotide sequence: TGTGCCACCAGTAGCGGACTAGCCTCCTACGAGCAGTACTTC.

Written as DNA, the CDR3 is TGCGCCAGCAGTCAATCGGCGGAAGGGGGGGACTATGGCTACACCTTC. The encoded protein is CASSQSAEGGDYGYTF. The rearrangement joins TRBV23-1 to TRBJ1-2; TRBD1 might be the D (6 bases). TRBV23-1 is annotated as an ORF whose role is uncertain. Trimming took 0 bases from V and 3 from J, leaving 14 bases between them. CDR3 size: 16 residues.

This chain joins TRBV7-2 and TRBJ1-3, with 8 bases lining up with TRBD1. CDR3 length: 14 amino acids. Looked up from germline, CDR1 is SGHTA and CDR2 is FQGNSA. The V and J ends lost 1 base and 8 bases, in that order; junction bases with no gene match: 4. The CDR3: CASSLGQGLDTIYF. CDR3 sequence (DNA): TGTGCCAGCAGCTTAGGACAGGGGTTAGACACCATATATTTT.

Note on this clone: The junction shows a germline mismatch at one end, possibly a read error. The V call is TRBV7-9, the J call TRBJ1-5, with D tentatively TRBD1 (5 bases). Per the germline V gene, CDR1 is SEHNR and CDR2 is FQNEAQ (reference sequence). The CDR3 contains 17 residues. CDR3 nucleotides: TGTTCCAGCAGCCCCCTTGGGATGGGGCTAGGCAATCAGCCCCAGCATTTT. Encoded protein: CSSSPLGMGLGNQPQHF.

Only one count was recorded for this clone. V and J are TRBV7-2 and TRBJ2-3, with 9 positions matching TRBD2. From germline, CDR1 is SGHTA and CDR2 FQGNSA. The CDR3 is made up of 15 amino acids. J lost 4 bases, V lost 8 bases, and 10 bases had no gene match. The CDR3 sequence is CASGRGGGAADTQYF. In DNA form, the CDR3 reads TGTGCCAGCGGGCGGGGCGGGGGGGCAGCAGATACGCAGTATTTT.